What follows are 18 T cell receptor beta chains derived from one specimen sequenced in a study of shared clonotypes between healthy human individuals. Using immunoSEQ multiplex PCR, the repertoire was profiled, and TCRdb retains in-frame clones only, with some absent. This table has about 2.5 million clones, 85% to 95% appearing once. Sequenced: naive CD4+ T cells from PBMCs. The subset: CD45RA+ positively selected. Source of these receptors: a man aged 18 to 35 in good health. Some clones in this sample may be carry-over from other donors' samples.

The V gene is TRBV7-9, the J gene TRBJ1-1; 9 bases line up with TRBD1. The ends lost 5 bases at V and 2 bases at J; junction bases unmatched: 15. The germline V gene encodes CDR1 SEHNR and CDR2 FQNEAQ (reference sequence). The CDR3 sequence is 18 residues long. In DNA, the CDR3 is TGTGCCAGCAGCAGAGTAACCCGGGACAGGGTGAGAAACACTGAAGCTTTCTTT. It translates to CASSRVTRDRVRNTEAFF.

The V gene is TRBV2, the J gene TRBJ1-1; 8 nucleotides agree with TRBD1. There are 13 residues in the CDR3. The J segment lost 0 bases and the V segment lost 9 bases, leaving 3 bases of the junction unmatched. Germline values: CDR1 SNHLY, CDR2 FYNNEI. CDR3 in amino acids: CARRQGLNTEAFF. Written as DNA, the CDR3 is TGTGCCAGGCGACAGGGGTTGAACACTGAAGCTTTCTTT.

The chain joins TRBV6-6 to TRBJ2-1; 7 bases match TRBD2. Per the germline V gene, CDR1 is MNHNY and CDR2 is SVGAGI (reference sequence). Unmatched junction bases numbered 7, after V lost 0 bases and J lost 8 bases. The CDR3 is 15 amino acids. CDR3 in amino acids: CASSYSAGAGDEQFF. CDR3 nucleotides: TGTGCCAGCAGTTACTCGGCGGGAGCGGGCGATGAGCAGTTCTTC.

The chain joins TRBV7-9 to TRBJ1-6; 7 positions agree with TRBD1. This CDR3 region has 11 residues. V trimming: 5 bases; J trimming: 12 bases; junction bases outside the gene matches: 1. The germline V gene has CDR1 SEHNR and CDR2 FQNEAQ (reference sequence). The DNA of the CDR3 is TGTGCCAGCAGCGCAGGGGGACCCCTCCACTTT. Translating gives CASSAGGPLHF. Using reference TRBV7-9 and TRBJ1-6 for the parts outside the CDR3, the full variable domain is DTGVSQNPRHKITKRGQNVTFRCDPISEHNRLYWYRQTLGQGPEFLTYFQNEAQLEKSRLLSDRFSAERPKGSFSTLEIQRTEQGDSAMYLCASSAGGPLHFGNGTRLTVT.

The chain joins TRBV28 to TRBJ1-1, with a tentative D call TRBD1 (5 bases). The CDR3 contains 13 residues. V lost 5 bases and J lost 4, with 11 bases in between. Germline CDR1 reads MDHEN; CDR2 reads SYDVKM. The CDR3: CASSQGVGTEAFF. CDR3 nucleotide sequence: TGTGCCAGCAGTCAAGGGGTGGGCACTGAAGCTTTCTTT. The complete variable domain, with remaining parts taken from reference TRBV28 and TRBJ1-1, reads DVKVTQSSRYLVKRTGEKVFLECVQDMDHENMFWYRQDPGLGLRLIYFSYDVKMKEKGDIPEGYSVSREKKERFSLILESASTNQTSMYLCASSQGVGTEAFFGQGTRLTVV.

The V gene is TRBV6-1, the J gene TRBJ2-2; tentatively, D is TRBD2 (6 bases). The V end lost 9 bases, the J end lost 6 bases, and 8 bases lay between the germline ends. CDR1 is MNHNS, CDR2 SASEGT, per germline. The CDR3 runs 11 residues. CDR3 in amino acids: CASPGAGELFF. The CDR3 DNA reads as TGTGCCAGTCCGGGAGCCGGGGAGCTGTTTTTT.

In its sample, this clone was seen once. The chain has TRBV11-2 and TRBJ2-7, with TRBD1 identical over 7 bases. This CDR3 is 14 amino acids long. V lost 6 bases to trimming and J lost 4 bases; unmatched junction nucleotides: 9. Germline-derived CDR1 and CDR2 are SGHAT and FQNNGV. For the CDR3, the DNA is TGTGCCAGCAGGGATCCGGGACAGACATACGAGCAGTACTTC. Protein product: CASRDPGQTYEQYF.

The chain employs TRBV7-9 and TRBJ2-5, with 9 positions matching TRBD1. V lost 5 bases, J lost 1 base, and 17 bases stayed unmatched. The CDR3 has 19 amino acids. In germline, CDR1 is SEHNR, CDR2 FQNEAQ (reference sequence). CDR3: CASSPPRPGQGTIQETQYF. CDR3 DNA: TGTGCCAGCAGCCCTCCCAGACCGGGACAGGGCACTATCCAAGAGACCCAGTACTTC.

CDR3 residues: CASSGPWANEKLFF. In DNA form, the CDR3 reads TGTGCCAGCAGTGGCCCTTGGGCTAATGAAAAACTGTTTTTT. This chain connects TRBV25-1 to TRBJ1-4; D is ambiguous. The CDR3 has 14 residues. In germline, CDR1 is MGHDK, CDR2 SYGVNS. V gave up 4 bases and J gave up 3 bases, with 9 bases separating them.

The chain links TRBV15 to TRBJ1-1, with 10 positions matching TRBD1. The CDR3 runs to 16 residues. Germline V lookup: CDR1 LNHNV, CDR2 YYDKDF (reference sequence). With V trimmed by 5 bases and J by 4 bases, 10 bases remained unmatched. CDR3 amino acids: CATSPPGTGASTEAFF. CDR3 in DNA: TGTGCCACCAGCCCTCCCGGGACAGGGGCTAGCACTGAAGCTTTCTTT.

The chain carries TRBV10-3 and TRBJ2-3; unclear D gene. CDR1 is ENHRY and CDR2 is SYGVKD in the germline V gene. V gave up 6 bases and J gave up 0 bases, with 10 bases separating them. The CDR3 runs to 14 residues. DNA of the CDR3: TGTGCCATCAGCGATCGCAGGAGCACAGATACGCAGTATTTT. It encodes CAISDRRSTDTQYF.

This clone was recorded once. Distinct nucleotide sequences in the sample also encode this CDR3. The CDR3 spells CASSLRGYSNQPQHF. The CDR3 DNA follows: TGTGCCAGCAGTTTACGGGGTTATAGCAATCAGCCCCAGCATTTT. The chain links TRBV28 to TRBJ1-5, with no clear D. The CDR3 contains 15 residues. Germline CDR1 is MDHEN and CDR2 is SYDVKM. V lost 2 bases, J lost 0 bases, and 8 bases lay in between. The whole variable domain, filled in from reference TRBV28 and TRBJ1-5, reads DVKVTQSSRYLVKRTGEKVFLECVQDMDHENMFWYRQDPGLGLRLIYFSYDVKMKEKGDIPEGYSVSREKKERFSLILESASTNQTSMYLCASSLRGYSNQPQHFGDGTRLSIL.

Note on this clone: Other DNA sequences from this sample encode an identical CDR3 as well. V gene TRBV28 combines with J gene TRBJ1-1; TRBD1 might be the D (5 bases). V lost 4 bases and J lost 0, with 9 bases in between. The CDR3 loop spans 14 amino acids. Germline values: CDR1 MDHEN, CDR2 SYDVKM. CDR3 nucleotides: TGTGCCAGCAGTTCCCCAGGGTTGAACACTGAAGCTTTCTTT. It yields the protein CASSSPGLNTEAFF.

The gene calls are TRBV27 and TRBJ2-7, with 8 nucleotides matching TRBD1. This CDR3 is built from 14 residues. In germline, CDR1 is MNHEY, CDR2 SMNVEV (reference sequence). V lost 3 bases, J lost 2 bases, and 3 bases stayed unmatched. CDR3 sequence: CASSFWDRTYEQYF. The CDR3 DNA is TGTGCCAGCAGTTTCTGGGACAGGACCTACGAGCAGTACTTC.

The chain links TRBV5-5 to TRBJ1-5; D is undetermined. Germline V gene data show CDR1 as SGHKS and CDR2 as YYEKEE (reference sequence). V was cut by 7 bases and J by 6 bases, with 17 bases left in between. This CDR3 comprises 14 residues. CDR3 sequence: CASSGREWSQPQHF. CDR3 coding DNA: TGTGCCAGCTCAGGACGGGAGTGGAGTCAGCCCCAGCATTTT. The full variable domain, with the rest looked up from reference TRBV5-5 and TRBJ1-5, is DAGVTQSPTHLIKTRGQQVTLRCSPISGHKSVSWYQQVLGQGPQFIFQYYEKEERGRGNFPDRFSARQFPNYSSELNVNALLLGDSALYLCASSGREWSQPQHFGDGTRLSIL.

V and J are TRBV4-1 and TRBJ1-1; TRBD1 matches 7 bases. J lost 1 base, V lost 0 bases, and 20 bases had no gene match. Per the germline V gene, CDR1 is MGHRA and CDR2 is YSYEKL. The CDR3 has 21 amino acids. The CDR3 region has the DNA TGCGCCAGCAGCCAAGATTTTTTTTCCCCTGAGGTCAGACAGGGGAACACTGAAGCTTTCTTT. Translation: CASSQDFFSPEVRQGNTEAFF.

The chain is built from TRBV6-5 and TRBJ2-2, with 8 bases that match TRBD1. The CDR3 is 15 amino acids. In germline, CDR1 is MNHEY, CDR2 SVGAGI. With 7 bases clipped from V and 3 bases from J, the junction kept 7 bases outside the gene matches. The CDR3 DNA reads as TGTGCCAGCAATAACCAGGGGGCGCACACCGGGGAGCTGTTTTTT. Translation gives CASNNQGAHTGELFF.

The V and J genes are TRBV25-1 and TRBJ1-2; D perhaps matches TRBD1 (6 bases). The CDR3 length is 16 residues. With 4 bases removed from V and 6 bases from J, the gap between germline ends came to 21 bases. Germline values: CDR1 MGHDK, CDR2 SYGVNS. CDR3 region: CASSVAGAIESDGYTF. For the CDR3, the DNA is TGTGCCAGCAGTGTTGCAGGGGCAATCGAGTCGGATGGCTACACCTTC.